What follows describes a single TCR beta chain. Its antigen is not identified. One end of the junction varies from germline; a read error may be responsible. Germline V gives CDR1 SGHKS, CDR2 YYEKEE (reference sequence). The CDR3 length is 15 residues. Primed by a sample-barcoded 5' primer and a J-beta primer mix, a second PCR proceeded for 7 to 11 cycles. TCRdb re-called the 5' RACE reads through MiXCR, storing one row per CDR3 protein. The sample has about 1.6 million distinct CDR3 sequences, about 31% seen once. The record originates from a study of blood T cells in healthy people across ages. Study findings and constraints: Getting older went along with TCR beta diversity per million T cells dropping roughly linearly.

The chain couples TRBV5-5 to TRBJ2-7; 10 bases agree with TRBD2. The origin of this receptor is a woman between 25 and 40 years old in good health. Sequencing used blood. The CDR3 is CVSSYSGRNSYEQYF. The DNA of the CDR3 is TGTGTCAGCAGTTATAGCGGGAGGAACTCCTACGAGCAGTACTTC.